The present entry profiles one T cell receptor (beta chain) with its context. What it binds is unknown. The data belong to a study of vaccination and CD4 T cells after COVID-19. Treatment meaning: approximately nine-day PBMC culture with coronavirus spike peptide pools or control peptides (ViraFEST assay). Cultured CD4+ T cells had their DNA profiled by the Oncomine TCR Beta short-read assay. TCRdb reprocessed the PCR reads via MiXCR and lists one record per CDR3 protein. The data hold some 14,000 distinct CDR3 sequences, with around 30% observed a single time. The V gene lost 0 bases and the J gene lost 1 base, with 12 bases spanning the gap. This CDR3 spans 15 amino acids. Germline V gene data show CDR1 as DFQATT and CDR2 as SNEGSKA (reference sequence).

The specimen sequenced was cultured CD4+ T cells from blood. The rearrangement joins TRBV20-1 to TRBJ1-1; tentatively, D is TRBD1 (6 bases). The sequence was obtained from a human donor with COVID-19. CDR3 protein: CSARDPGAGNTEAFF. The CDR3 DNA reads TGCAGTGCTAGAGATCCGGGGGCCGGGAACACTGAAGCTTTCTTT.